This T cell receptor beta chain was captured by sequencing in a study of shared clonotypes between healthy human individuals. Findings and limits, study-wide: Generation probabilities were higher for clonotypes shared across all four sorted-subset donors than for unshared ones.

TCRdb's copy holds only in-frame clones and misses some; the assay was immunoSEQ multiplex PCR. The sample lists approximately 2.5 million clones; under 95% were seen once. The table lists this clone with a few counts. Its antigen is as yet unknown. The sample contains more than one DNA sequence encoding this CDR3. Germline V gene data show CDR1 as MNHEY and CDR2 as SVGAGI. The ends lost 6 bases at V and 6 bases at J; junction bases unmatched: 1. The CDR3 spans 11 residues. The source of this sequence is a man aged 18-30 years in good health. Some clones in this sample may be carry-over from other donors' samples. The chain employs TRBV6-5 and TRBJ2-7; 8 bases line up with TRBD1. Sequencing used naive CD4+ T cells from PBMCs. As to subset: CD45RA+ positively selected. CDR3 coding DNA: TGTGCCAGCAGGCAGGGGGCCGAGCAGTACTTC. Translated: CASRQGAEQYF.